This paragraph reports one T cell receptor (beta chain). The antigen remains unidentified. V was pared by 2 bases and J by 4 bases, with 12 bases between. The CDR3 totals 15 residues. The repertoire was sequenced with immunoSEQ multiplex PCR; TCRdb's copy has only in-frame clones and lacks some. The sample carries 29,000 or so clones, about 75% recorded once. The sample belongs to a study of regulatory dendritic cells for organ transplantation. Study-level findings and limits: Regulatory dendritic cells appeared to expand memory CD8+ clones less than mature ones.

Memory T cells were CD45RO+, naive were CD45RA+, sorted by FACS. V usage is TRBV5-3 and J usage is TRBJ2-2; D not certain. TRBV5-3 is an ORF for which the function is uncertain. The receptor comes from a human donor in good health. Sequencing was performed on memory CD4+ T cells from blood. Regarding subset: CD45RO+ memory T cells. In nucleotides, the CDR3 is TGTGCCAGAAGCTTTGGGTTAGTGGGCACCGGGGAGCTGTTTTTT. It yields the protein CARSFGLVGTGELFF.